This T cell receptor beta chain was profiled in a study of T cells after yellow fever vaccination. It was through 5'RACE template switching that TCR cDNA was made, with a universal primer site and UMIs added. Using its own MiXCR run on the 5' RACE reads, TCRdb lists one record per CDR3 protein. The sample shows just under 600,000 distinct CDR3 sequences, approximately 13% of them seen only once. V shed 2 bases and J shed 7 bases, with 17 bases lying between them. This CDR3 is built from 15 residues. Germline V gene lookup returns CDR1 SGHVS and CDR2 FQNEAQ. The sequencing here drew on PBMCs, taken on the day of the yellow fever booster vaccination. The TCR comes from a man between 25 and 39 years old who received the YFV17D yellow fever vaccine. The V and J genes are TRBV7-8 and TRBJ1-2; D remains unclear. The CDR3 loop is CASSLFNRGLGGYTF. The CDR3 nucleotides are TGTGCCAGCAGCTTATTTAACAGAGGGCTAGGTGGCTACACCTTC. Variable domain in full (rest from reference TRBV7-8 and TRBJ1-2): GAGVSQSPRYKVAKRGQDVALRCDPISGHVSLFWYQQALGQGPEFLTYFQNEAQLDKSGLPSDRFFAERPEGSVSTLKIQRTQQEDSAVYLCASSLFNRGLGGYTFGSGTRLTVV.